This T cell receptor (beta chain) was observed in a study of identical twins. Study findings and constraints: Beta clonotypes that were abundant in cord blood contained fewer insertions, a pattern absent from memory repertoires. In zero-insertion analyses, partial confounding could arise from invariant MAIT and iNKT cells. Weaker excess twin sharing was observed in beta out-of-frame sequences.

A word on this clonotype: Antigen unknown.

The V end lost 0 bases, the J end lost 13 bases, and 13 bases lay between the germline ends. This CDR3 has 13 amino acids. Germline V lookup: CDR1 LGHNA, CDR2 YNFKEQ. The authors used template switching to add a universal primer site and gave cDNA unique molecular identifiers. MiXCR was run by TCRdb on the 5' RACE reads, yielding one entry per CDR3 protein. The sample includes 1.5 million to 2 million distinct CDR3 sequences, under 35% of them seen just once. The V gene is TRBV4-2, the J gene TRBJ2-1; the D gene is possibly TRBD2 (5 bases). The TCR originated in a newborn girl in good health. Sequenced material: cord blood. Here the CDR3 DNA reads TGTGCCAGCAGCCAAGATCGTGGGGAGACCCAGTTCTTC. Encoded protein: CASSQDRGETQFF.